What follows describes a single T cell receptor (beta chain). Those enrolled, adults aged roughly 18 to 95 years, came from about two dozen US areas. This specimen comes from a study of blood T cell repertoires in COVID-19. Study as a whole: Some COVID-19 samples were acute and others convalescent; all came from the United States, Italy and Spain.

Per the germline V gene, CDR1 is SEHNR and CDR2 is FQNEAQ (reference sequence). Trimming at V came to 5 bases and at J to 7 bases, leaving 17 bases not matched to a gene. The CDR3 spans 17 residues. TCRdb keeps only in-frame clones here, not all; method: immunoSEQ multiplex PCR. The sample yields about 200,000 clones, roughly 88% seen once. The sequencing sample was made of PBMCs or T cells enriched from blood (not recorded which). The genes are TRBV7-9 and TRBJ2-3; TRBD2 agrees at 8 bases. This TCR came from a man in his forties with acute COVID-19. CDR3 nucleotides: TGTGCCAGCAGCCCACGGCCAGGGACTAGTCTTTTGAATACGCAGTATTTT. Translated: CASSPRPGTSLLNTQYF.